The TCR beta chain described here comes from a study of a mutant IDH1 vaccine in newly diagnosed glioma. Study context: Initiation of the vaccine course occurred 4-6 weeks after radiotherapy alone, or alongside temozolomide cycles. Most patients had received both radiotherapy and temozolomide, the prior options being radiotherapy, temozolomide, or both. Of the patients given treatment, around 60% were male and roughly 38% were female, and a mean age of around 41 years was recorded. General study points: It seemed that pseudoprogression was not linked to changes in the top peripheral T cell clonotypes.

Looked up from germline, CDR1 is SNHLY and CDR2 is FYNNEI. The CDR3 runs 11 residues. The ends were cut back, 4 bases at V and 8 bases at J, with 8 bases in the middle. Clones were sequenced by immunoSEQ multiplex PCR, and TCRdb holds only the in-frame ones, with some missing. The sample yields 50,000 to 70,000 clones, about 81% seen once. Remarks on this clone: The antigen is undetermined.

Stated time point: week 23, last vaccination. Doses of 300 ug of mutant IDH1 20-mer peptide were given with topical imiquimod. V gene TRBV2 combines with J gene TRBJ1-2; TRBD1 is a possible D gene (6 bases). This TCR was sampled from a woman in her thirties or forties with glioma. Some clones in this sample may be carry-over from other donors' samples. This specimen consisted of PBMCs, obtained from a glioma patient whose treatment included an IDH1 peptide vaccine. In DNA form, the CDR3 reads TGTGCCAGCAGTGGAGGGGGGGGCTACACCTTC. It yields the protein CASSGGGGYTF.